The 30 T cell receptor beta chains below were found in one sample sequenced in a study of Graves' ophthalmopathy and Graves' hyperthyroidism. The sequenced template was RNA, covering the TCR beta CDR3 region. The authors performed first-round RT-PCR with HTBI primers and then a second-round multiplex PCR. TCRdb re-called the multiplex PCR reads with MiXCR, one entry per CDR3 protein. The sample yields roughly 420,000 distinct CDR3 sequences, around a fifth seen once. What was sequenced was peripheral blood. Source of these receptors: a woman aged 18-29 years with stable Graves' hyperthyroidism.

At least ten counts were recorded for this clonotype. This chain connects TRBV29-1 to TRBJ2-7, with D uncertain. From germline, CDR1 is SQVTM and CDR2 ANQGSEA. V was trimmed by 4 bases and J by 3 bases, leaving 13 bases between them. The CDR3 loop spans 13 amino acids. CDR3 region: CSVAPGRGYEQYF. The CDR3 DNA reads as TGCAGCGTTGCGCCGGGCCGAGGCTACGAGCAGTACTTC.

This clonotype has a handful of counts. The chain links TRBV10-3 to TRBJ2-1; 7 bases agree with TRBD1. Per the germline V gene, CDR1 is ENHRY and CDR2 is SYGVKD. This CDR3 region has 15 residues. The V and J ends lost 6 bases and 4 bases, in that order; junction bases with no gene match: 9. The CDR3: CAIRPGQSYYNEQFF. The CDR3, as DNA: TGTGCCATCAGGCCGGGACAGTCGTATTACAATGAGCAGTTCTTC.

Ten or more counts support this clonotype. This chain connects TRBV11-2 to TRBJ2-5; the match to TRBD1 covers 7 bases. Germline V gives CDR1 SGHAT, CDR2 FQNNGV. J was trimmed by 5 bases and V by 5 bases; bases with no gene match: 17. The length of the CDR3 is 17 residues. CDR3 coding DNA: TGTGCCAGCAGCCTGGGGGCAGGGGGAACTATGAAGGAGACCCAGTACTTC. The encoded protein is CASSLGAGGTMKETQYF.

This clonotype showed up many times. V is TRBV6-1 and J is TRBJ1-3; maybe TRBD1 (5 bases). The V end lost 6 bases, the J end lost 4 bases, and 16 bases lay between the germline ends. The CDR3 consists of 15 residues. Germline CDR1 is MNHNS and CDR2 is SASEGT. The CDR3, as DNA: TGTGCCAGCAGCCCGGGCGGGGGTGGAGGAAACACCATATATTTT. This translates into CASSPGGGGGNTIYF.

This clonotype was seen ten or more times. V gene TRBV20-1 combines with J gene TRBJ2-7; D might be TRBD1 or TRBD2, each matching 6 bases. The CDR3 is 13 residues long. Trimming left V 6 bases short and J 6 bases short, with 18 bases between. The germline CDR1 and CDR2 sequences are DFQATT and SNEGSKA (reference sequence). Written as DNA, the CDR3 is TGCAGTGCCGCATTCGGGGGCGGGCCCGAGCAGTACTTC. Encoded protein: CSAAFGGGPEQYF.

This chain links TRBV27 with TRBJ2-5; tentative D call: TRBD1 (6 bases). V lost 5 bases and J 5 bases, leaving 12 bases between the germline ends. The CDR3 runs 13 residues. Germline V CDR1 and CDR2: MNHEY, SMNVEV (reference sequence). The CDR3 sequence: CASSPGTLETQYF. The CDR3 DNA reads as TGTGCCAGCAGTCCCGGGACACTCGAGACCCAGTACTTC.

This clonotype was seen at least ten times. The chain joins TRBV14 to TRBJ2-7, with TRBD1 matching over 11 bases. The J segment lost 1 base and the V segment lost 2 bases, leaving 7 bases of the junction unmatched. This CDR3 comprises 17 residues. From germline, CDR1 is SGHDN and CDR2 FVKESK. The CDR3: CASSQLAGQGGSYEQYF. The DNA of the CDR3 is TGTGCCAGCAGCCAACTCGCGGGACAGGGGGGATCCTACGAGCAGTACTTC.

This clonotype was picked up many times. The rearrangement uses TRBV5-1 and TRBJ2-7, with TRBD2 identical over 13 bases. The V gene end was trimmed by 0 bases and the J gene end by 4 bases; junction bases not matched to a gene: 7. The germline V gene encodes CDR1 SGHRS and CDR2 YFSETQ. The CDR3 contains 17 residues. CDR3: CASSLALAGGPGYEQYF. CDR3 nucleotide sequence: TGCGCCAGCAGCTTGGCACTAGCGGGAGGGCCGGGATACGAGCAGTACTTC. Full variable domain (rest looked up from reference TRBV5-1 and TRBJ2-7): KAGVTQTPRYLIKTRGQQVTLSCSPISGHRSVSWYQQTPGQGLQFLFEYFSETQRNKGNFPGRFSGRQFSNSRSEMNVSTLELGDSALYLCASSLALAGGPGYEQYFGPGTRLTVT.

The chain is built from TRBV20-1 and TRBJ2-7; TRBD2 aligns across 9 bases. Trimming took 6 bases from V and 0 from J; bases not matched to a gene: 6. CDR3 length: 14 residues. CDR1 and CDR2 from the germline V gene are DFQATT and SNEGSKA (reference sequence). For the CDR3, the DNA is TGCAGTGCAACTACTAGCGGGCCCTCCTACGAGCAGTACTTC. This encodes CSATTSGPSYEQYF.

This clonotype was detected many times. The chain is built from TRBV20-1 and TRBJ1-1, with unresolved D. This CDR3 region has 13 residues. V dropped 2 bases and J dropped 1 base, with 8 bases sitting between them. Looked up from germline, CDR1 is DFQATT and CDR2 is SNEGSKA (reference sequence). CDR3 loop: CSARSPTNTEAFF. Written as DNA, the CDR3 is TGCAGTGCTAGATCCCCAACGAACACTGAAGCTTTCTTT.

There are many counts of this clonotype. V gene TRBV7-8 combines with J gene TRBJ2-5, with D possibly being TRBD1 (7 bases). Trimming pared 5 bases from V and 2 bases from J, leaving 15 bases between. The CDR3 runs to 15 residues. Germline CDR1 reads SGHVS; CDR2 reads FQNEAQ. CDR3 nucleotide sequence: TGTGCCAGCAGCCCAAGGGGGCGGGAACAAGAGACCCAGTACTTC. This gives the protein CASSPRGREQETQYF.

The chain links TRBV20-1 to TRBJ1-1, with TRBD1 matching 7 bases. CDR3 length: 16 amino acids. V gave up 0 bases and J gave up 0 bases; unmatched junction bases: 7. CDR1 is DFQATT and CDR2 is SNEGSKA in the germline V gene (reference sequence). CDR3 region: CSARDPGDSVNTEAFF. The DNA for the CDR3 is TGCAGTGCTAGAGATCCTGGGGACAGTGTGAACACTGAAGCTTTCTTT.

Worth noting for this clonotype: The junction does not match germline at one end; this may be a read error. The V gene is TRBV25-1, the J gene TRBJ2-1, with a weak D call TRBD1 (5 bases). The CDR3 has 14 residues. Germline V lookup: CDR1 MGHDK, CDR2 SYGVNS. The CDR3 sequence is CASSGGMQHDEKFF. For the CDR3, the DNA is TGTGCCAGCAGTGGGGGCATGCAGCACGATGAGAAGTTCTTC. The full variable domain, rest sourced from reference TRBV25-1 and TRBJ2-1, is EADIYQTPRYLVIGTGKKITLECSQTMGHDKMYWYQQDPGMELHLIHYSYGVNSTEKGDLSSESTVSRIRTEHFPLTLESARPSHTSQYLCASSGGMQHDEKFFGPGTRLTVL.

J is TRBJ1-5 and V is TRBV15; weak D call: TRBD1 (5 bases). Trimming pared 0 bases from V and 3 bases from J, leaving 12 bases between. CDR1 is LNHNV, CDR2 YYDKDF, per germline (reference sequence). The CDR3 is 16 residues long. The CDR3, as DNA: TGTGCCACCAGCAGAGAAGCGGCAGGGTTCAATCAGCCCCAGCATTTT. It is translated as CATSREAAGFNQPQHF.

This clonotype appeared many times. The chain is built from TRBV18 and TRBJ1-1; D ambiguous. Deletions cut 3 bases from V and 1 base from J, with 6 bases between. Germline V gene sequence: CDR1 KGHSH, CDR2 LQKENI. The length of the CDR3 is 13 residues. CDR3 DNA: TGTGCCAGCTCACCCGCAGGGAACACTGAAGCTTTCTTT. It translates to CASSPAGNTEAFF.

There are many counts of this clonotype. J is TRBJ1-1 and V is TRBV19; TRBD1 matches at 11 bases. The CDR3 runs 15 residues. The trim removed 6 bases at V and 0 bases at J, leaving 3 bases unmatched. Germline lookup yields CDR1 LNHDA and CDR2 SQIVND (reference sequence). CDR3: CASSGTGGMNTEAFF. In DNA, the CDR3 is TGTGCCAGTAGCGGGACAGGGGGTATGAACACTGAAGCTTTCTTT.

J is TRBJ1-2 and V is TRBV4-2; 8 nucleotides align to TRBD1. The germline V gene has CDR1 LGHNA and CDR2 YNFKEQ. Germline trimming cut 1 base from V and 6 bases from J; bases unmatched to any gene: 10. CDR3 length equals 16 residues. CDR3 DNA: TGTGCCAGCAGCCAAGTTCGCAGACAGGGGCGAGATGGCTACACCTTC. Translated, it gives CASSQVRRQGRDGYTF.

V and J are TRBV11-2 and TRBJ2-7; D may be TRBD2 (5 bases). From germline, CDR1 is SGHAT and CDR2 FQNNGV. V lost 1 base to trimming and J lost 0 bases, with 19 bases between them. The CDR3 has 18 amino acids. The CDR3 spells CASSLGSGRVRSSYEQYF. The DNA of the CDR3 is TGTGCCAGCAGCTTAGGAAGCGGCCGGGTCAGGAGCTCCTACGAGCAGTACTTC.

The table lists this clonotype with many counts. This chain connects TRBV6-1 to TRBJ2-7; 7 nucleotides match TRBD2. Per germline, CDR1 MNHNS and CDR2 SASEGT. The ends lost 6 bases at V and 7 bases at J; junction bases unmatched: 9. The CDR3 covers 13 residues. DNA of the CDR3: TGTGCCAGCAGCACGGGGGGATCGCAAGAGCAGTACTTC. Translation gives CASSTGGSQEQYF.

In its sample, this clonotype was seen many times. The gene calls are TRBV19 and TRBJ1-1, with a tentative D call TRBD1 (5 bases). This CDR3 comprises 15 residues. V was cut by 4 bases and J by 4 bases, with 16 bases left in between. Germline-derived CDR1 and CDR2 are LNHDA and SQIVND (reference sequence). The CDR3 region has the DNA TGTGCCAGTAGTAACCCTGGGGGAAACGGCACTGAAGCTTTCTTT. Protein: CASSNPGGNGTEAFF.

Many counts were recorded for this clonotype. The genes are TRBV7-3 and TRBJ2-1, with D perhaps TRBD2 (5 bases). Trimming shortened V by 5 bases and J by 3 bases, and 17 bases separated the two germline ends. The germline V gene encodes CDR1 SGHTA and CDR2 FQGTGA. The CDR3 has 16 residues. CDR3 residues: CASSPSAAEHYNEQFF. The CDR3 DNA reads as TGTGCCAGCAGCCCCTCAGCGGCTGAGCACTACAATGAGCAGTTCTTC.

This clonotype was seen a few times. The rearrangement links TRBV6-1 to TRBJ2-5, with 9 bases that match TRBD1. After removal of 5 bases from V and 7 bases from J, the junction contained 14 bases not matched to a gene. CDR3 length: 16 amino acids. Germline V CDR1 and CDR2: MNHNS, SASEGT. CDR3 in amino acids: CASSLRDREAKGTQYF. The DNA of the CDR3 is TGTGCCAGCAGTCTCCGGGACAGGGAGGCAAAGGGGACCCAGTACTTC.

This clonotype was seen only a few times. J is TRBJ2-7 and V is TRBV5-1; 9 nucleotides line up with TRBD1. From germline, CDR1 is SGHRS and CDR2 YFSETQ. The trim removed 0 bases at V and 3 bases at J, leaving 4 bases unmatched. This CDR3 spans 15 amino acids. The CDR3 DNA sequence: TGCGCCAGCAGCTTGGCAGGACAGGGGTACTACGAGCAGTACTTC. This gives the protein CASSLAGQGYYEQYF.

Ten or more counts support this clonotype. This sequence joins TRBV5-6 and TRBJ2-7; 11 bases match TRBD2. This CDR3 is 14 amino acids long. Germline-derived CDR1 and CDR2 are SGHDT and YYEEEE. J was trimmed by 2 bases and V by 3 bases; bases with no gene match: 1. The CDR3 sequence is CASSSGLAAYEQYF. The CDR3, as DNA: TGTGCCAGCAGCTCGGGACTAGCGGCCTACGAGCAGTACTTC.

This clonotype was counted at least ten times. CDR3 in amino acids: CASRSEGQSYEQYF. The DNA of the CDR3 is TGTGCCAGCAGATCCGAAGGACAAAGCTACGAGCAGTACTTC. The chain links TRBV25-1 to TRBJ2-7, with D perhaps TRBD1 (5 bases). The germline V gene has CDR1 MGHDK and CDR2 SYGVNS. V was clipped by 6 bases and J by 3 bases, with 15 bases between them. The CDR3 is 14 residues long.

The J gene is TRBJ2-7, the V gene TRBV2; D not certain. This CDR3 is 11 amino acids long. V lost 6 bases, J lost 9 bases, and 12 bases lay in between. Germline lookup yields CDR1 SNHLY and CDR2 FYNNEI. The CDR3 reads CASRKERAQYF. The DNA for the CDR3 is TGTGCCAGCAGGAAGGAGCGCGCGCAGTACTTC.

This clonotype was found many times. This chain uses TRBV20-1 with TRBJ2-2; 11 nucleotides align to TRBD2. Germline CDR1 DFQATT, CDR2 SNEGSKA (reference sequence). Trimming cost V 5 bases and J 3 bases; bases outside gene matches: 11. This CDR3 is built from 17 residues. DNA for the CDR3: TGCAGTGCTCTTGGGATTAGCGGGAGGGGATACACCGGGGAGCTGTTTTTT. Its protein product is CSALGISGRGYTGELFF.

This clonotype was seen only once. J is TRBJ2-7 and V is TRBV30, with D perhaps given as TRBD1 or TRBD2 (5 bases each). CDR3 length: 12 amino acids. Trimming took 4 bases from V and 2 from J, leaving 9 bases between them. CDR1 and CDR2 (germline): GTSNPN, SVGIG (reference sequence). The DNA for the CDR3 is TGTGCCTGGACGGAGGACACCTACGAGCAGTACTTC. Its translation: CAWTEDTYEQYF.

Ten or more counts support this clonotype. V gene TRBV6-2 or TRBV6-3 combines with J gene TRBJ1-5; 9 positions match TRBD1. V lost 6 bases and J lost 2; bases outside the gene matches: 2. The CDR3 has 14 amino acids. The germline gives CDR1 MNHEY, CDR2 SVGEGT. The CDR3 spells CASSWTGGNQPQHF. CDR3 DNA: TGTGCCAGCAGCTGGACAGGGGGCAATCAGCCCCAGCATTTT.

This clonotype occurred many times. The chain combines TRBV19 with TRBJ1-6; possibly TRBD1 for D (5 bases). Trimming pared 6 bases from V and 2 bases from J, leaving 14 bases between. The CDR3 loop spans 16 amino acids. Germline V CDR1 and CDR2: LNHDA, SQIVND (reference sequence). As DNA, the CDR3 is TGTGCCAGTAGCCACAGGAGGTTGGCCTATAATTCACCCCTCCACTTT. Translating gives CASSHRRLAYNSPLHF.